Listed here is a single TCR beta chain. What it binds is unknown. The entry originates in a study of cytomegalovirus exposure and HLA in healthy donors. Study-wide points: According to reports, the classifier identified cytomegalovirus status with high specificity and sensitivity. Donor immune exposure was known only as CMV serostatus.

CDR3 size: 17 residues. The germline CDR1 and CDR2 sequences are MDHEN and SYDVKM. J gave up 0 bases and V 4 bases, and 9 bases lay outside the gene matches. Primers: 60 Vbeta forward and 13 Jbeta reverse. Profiling relied on immunoSEQ multiplex PCR, and the TCRdb table lists in-frame clones only, not all of them. The sample records about 190,000 clones, 79% being singletons. Material for sequencing was PBMCs. The chain recombines TRBV28 with TRBJ1-3, with TRBD1 matching over 7 bases. The clonotype was recovered from a woman in her late teens or twenties in good health and CMV-seronegative. CDR3 nucleotide sequence: TGTGCCAGCAGTTCCCCACGCCCAGGGGGCTCTGGAAACACCATATATTTT. Amino acids: CASSSPRPGGSGNTIYF.